Listed below are T cell receptor beta chains from one sample, sequenced in a study of cytomegalovirus exposure and HLA in healthy donors. Assay: immunoSEQ multiplex PCR; the TCRdb copy retains only in-frame clones and omits some. There are roughly 100,000 clones in the sample; about two thirds occur only once, and less than 0.95% lies in the top ten. The specimen was PBMCs. Receptors originate from a boy aged 5 to 17 in good health and CMV-seronegative. The CDR3 runs from the conserved cysteine through the conserved F or W. Fields, in order: V gene, D gene, J gene, clone size, CDR3 DNA, CDR3 protein. A D gene is named only where the DNA matches it firmly. Part of the rows lack a size; the others show once, few, many or a class for expanded clones.

v_gene: TRBV6-5
d_gene: -
j_gene: TRBJ1-2
abundance: -
CDR3nt: TGTGCCAGCTCCCAGGGTGACTATGGCTACACCTTC
CDR3aa: CASSQGDYGYTF

v_gene: TRBV6-1
d_gene: TRBD1
j_gene: TRBJ2-7
abundance: -
CDR3nt: TGTGCCAGCAGAGGCCAGGGACAGGGTACGTACGAGCAGTACTTC
CDR3aa: CASRGQGQGTYEQYF

v_gene: TRBV30
d_gene: -
j_gene: TRBJ1-2
abundance: -
CDR3nt: TGTGCCTGGAAACGAGGGCAGAGTAACTATGGCTACCCCTTC
CDR3aa: CAWKRGQSNYGYPF

v_gene: TRBV10-3
d_gene: TRBD1
j_gene: TRBJ2-7
abundance: once
CDR3nt: TGTGCCATCAGCGATACAGGGGGCTCGAGCTCCTACGAGCAGTACTTC
CDR3aa: CAISDTGGSSSYEQYF

v_gene: TRBV28
d_gene: -
j_gene: TRBJ2-7
abundance: once
CDR3nt: TGTGCCAGCAGTTTGGTCGGGTACGAGCAGTACTTC
CDR3aa: CASSLVGYEQYF

v_gene: TRBV27
d_gene: -
j_gene: TRBJ2-3
abundance: -
CDR3nt: TGTGCCAGCAGACCTAGGGGTGGACGGGTCACAGATACGCAGTATTTT
CDR3aa: CASRPRGGRVTDTQYF

v_gene: TRBV5-4
d_gene: -
j_gene: TRBJ1-1
abundance: few
CDR3nt: TGTGCCAGCAGCTTAGTCACAGACACTGAAGCTTTCTTT
CDR3aa: CASSLVTDTEAFF

v_gene: TRBV25-1
d_gene: -
j_gene: TRBJ2-7
abundance: -
CDR3nt: TGTGCCAGCAGTGAAAAGGACAGCTCTAACGAGCAGTACTTC
CDR3aa: CASSEKDSSNEQYF

v_gene: TRBV2
d_gene: -
j_gene: TRBJ1-4
abundance: -
CDR3nt: TGTGCCAGCTTACGGGGGTTGAGCGAAAAACTGTTTTTT
CDR3aa: CASLRGLSEKLFF

v_gene: TRBV4-1
d_gene: TRBD2
j_gene: TRBJ2-3
abundance: -
CDR3nt: TGCGCCAGCAGCCAACTAGCGGGAGGGCCCCACACAGATACGCAGTATTTT
CDR3aa: CASSQLAGGPHTDTQYF

v_gene: TRBV9
d_gene: TRBD1
j_gene: TRBJ1-1
abundance: few
CDR3nt: TGTGCCAGCAGCATAGCCGGGACAGAGAACACTGAAGCTTTCTTT
CDR3aa: CASSIAGTENTEAFF

v_gene: TRBV5-1
d_gene: TRBD2
j_gene: TRBJ2-7
abundance: -
CDR3nt: TGCGCCAGCAGCTTGGTGGCTAGCGGAACCTACGAGCAGTACTTC
CDR3aa: CASSLVASGTYEQYF

v_gene: TRBV5-1
d_gene: TRBD2
j_gene: TRBJ2-7
abundance: -
CDR3nt: TGCGCCAGTAATACGGGACTAGGGGACTACGAGCAGTACTTC
CDR3aa: CASNTGLGDYEQYF

v_gene: TRBV19
d_gene: TRBD2
j_gene: TRBJ2-3
abundance: -
CDR3nt: TGTGCCAGTACGGGACTAGCGGGATCAGATACGCAGTATTTT
CDR3aa: CASTGLAGSDTQYF

v_gene: TRBV7-8
d_gene: TRBD1
j_gene: TRBJ2-3
abundance: -
CDR3nt: TGTGCCAGCAGCTACCGTCCCCCCGGGACAGGGAACCCAGATACGCAGTATTTT
CDR3aa: CASSYRPPGTGNPDTQYF

v_gene: TRBV28
d_gene: -
j_gene: TRBJ1-4
abundance: few
CDR3nt: TGTGCCACCCAGAACGCGGGGGGTAATGAAAAACTGTTTTTT
CDR3aa: CATQNAGGNEKLFF

v_gene: TRBV6-5
d_gene: TRBD1
j_gene: TRBJ2-7
abundance: -
CDR3nt: TGTGCCAGCAGTTTAGACAGGGGTTCTCTTCCTGACGAGCAGTACTTC
CDR3aa: CASSLDRGSLPDEQYF